Below, 18 T cell receptor beta chains from the same sample are listed, as sequenced in a study of blood T cell repertoires in COVID-19. Measured with immunoSEQ multiplex PCR; TCRdb has only the in-frame clones, and not every one. The profile shows more than 300,000 clones, around 90% of them singletons. The sample comprised PBMCs or T cells enriched from blood (not recorded which). The source of these receptors is a young woman who had recovered from COVID-19.

This chain links TRBV4-1 with TRBJ2-7, with 10 positions matching TRBD1. CDR3 length: 15 residues. Losses at the gene ends were 2 bases for V and 5 bases for J; bases not matched to a gene: 6. Germline CDR1 reads MGHRA; CDR2 reads YSYEKL. The CDR3 DNA is TGCGCCAGCAGCCAACGATCCGGGACAGGGGACGAGCAGTACTTC. Translating gives CASSQRSGTGDEQYF.

V and J are TRBV5-1 and TRBJ2-4; D might be TRBD2 (5 bases). Germline V lookup: CDR1 SGHRS, CDR2 YFSETQ. This CDR3 is built from 15 residues. V lost 4 bases, J lost 7 bases, and 18 bases lay in between. This CDR3 reads CASSPHRERWNIQYF. CDR3 coding DNA: TGCGCCAGCAGCCCCCATAGGGAGAGGTGGAACATTCAGTACTTC.

The chain links TRBV7-9 to TRBJ1-6, with 7 nucleotides matching TRBD1. The ends lost 0 bases at V and 7 bases at J; junction bases unmatched: 0. Germline CDR1 SEHNR, CDR2 FQNEAQ (reference sequence). This CDR3 comprises 14 residues. The CDR3 coding sequence is TGTGCCAGCAGCTTAGCGACAGGGAATTCACCCCTCCACTTT. Translated: CASSLATGNSPLHF.

The CDR3 reads CASSPSGVQETQYF. CDR3 coding DNA: TGTGCCAGCAGCCCCTCGGGGGTCCAAGAGACCCAGTACTTC. This sequence joins TRBV7-2 and TRBJ2-5; possible D gene TRBD2, 6 bases. V was trimmed by 5 bases and J by 1 base, leaving 11 bases between them. Germline lookup yields CDR1 SGHTA and CDR2 FQGNSA. The CDR3 is 14 amino acids.

The chain joins TRBV7-8 to TRBJ2-7; 7 nucleotides match TRBD1. Germline V CDR1 and CDR2: SGHVS, FQNEAQ. Losses at the gene ends were 3 bases for V and 7 bases for J; bases not matched to a gene: 12. The CDR3 is 15 residues long. DNA for the CDR3: TGTGCCAGCAGCTTGGTCGGGACAGCAGCACGAGAGCAGTACTTC. It encodes CASSLVGTAAREQYF.

CDR3 nucleotides: TGTGCCAGCAGTGATCGGACAGTAACCTATAATTCACCCCTCCACTTT. This sequence encodes CASSDRTVTYNSPLHF. The V gene is TRBV7-9, the J gene TRBJ1-6; a weak D match, TRBD1 (6 bases). This CDR3 is built from 16 residues. V dropped 6 bases and J dropped 2 bases, with 14 bases sitting between them. CDR1 is SEHNR, CDR2 FQNEAQ, per germline (reference sequence).

The chain joins TRBV7-9 to TRBJ1-3; 12 bases are a match to TRBD1. Germline V gene data show CDR1 as SEHNR and CDR2 as FQNEAQ (reference sequence). There are 18 residues in the CDR3. J gave up 0 bases and V 5 bases, and 8 bases lay outside the gene matches. The CDR3 DNA reads TGTGCCAGCAGCCGACCGGGACAGGGGGCGATCTCTGGAAACACCATATATTTT. As protein: CASSRPGQGAISGNTIYF.

The rearrangement joins TRBV5-1 to TRBJ1-6; 7 bases fit TRBD1. Trimming cost V 4 bases and J 8 bases; bases outside gene matches: 6. The CDR3 has 14 amino acids. Germline CDR1 reads SGHRS; CDR2 reads YFSETQ. CDR3 in DNA: TGCGCCAGCAGCCCCGGGACAGCGGATTCACCCCTCCACTTT. As protein: CASSPGTADSPLHF.

This chain uses TRBV27 with TRBJ2-1, with D possibly TRBD1 on 6 matching bases. Per the germline V gene, CDR1 is MNHEY and CDR2 is SMNVEV (reference sequence). The CDR3 runs 14 residues. The V and J ends lost 1 base and 5 bases respectively, with 9 bases between them. The CDR3 bases are TGTGCCAGCAGTTTATTTGGGACAAACAATGAGCAGTTCTTC. Protein: CASSLFGTNNEQFF.

The chain joins TRBV5-4 to TRBJ1-1; TRBD1 matches at 8 bases. V was clipped by 5 bases and J by 4 bases; unmatched bases: 16. Germline lookup yields CDR1 SGHNT and CDR2 YYREEE (reference sequence). CDR3 size: 17 residues. This CDR3 reads CASSGDRGALRGTEAFF. The CDR3 nucleotides are TGTGCCAGCAGTGGTGACAGGGGCGCCCTTAGGGGCACTGAAGCTTTCTTT.

The rearrangement joins TRBV28 to TRBJ1-4; 8 bases are shared with TRBD1. The CDR3 is 17 residues long. Germline V lookup: CDR1 MDHEN, CDR2 SYDVKM. The V and J ends lost 5 bases and 6 bases, in that order; junction bases with no gene match: 14. Here the CDR3 reads CASSATGGGPIDEKLFF. The DNA of the CDR3 is TGTGCCAGCAGTGCCACAGGGGGGGGGCCGATAGATGAAAAACTGTTTTTT.

This clone has just one count. V usage is TRBV27 and J usage is TRBJ2-5; 10 bases are a match to TRBD2. Germline V lookup: CDR1 MNHEY, CDR2 SMNVEV (reference sequence). This CDR3 has 15 residues. V dropped 3 bases and J dropped 2; count of bases not matched to a gene: 3. CDR3: CASSFSGGLQETQYF. CDR3 nucleotides: TGTGCCAGCAGTTTTAGCGGGGGGCTGCAAGAGACCCAGTACTTC.

This chain links TRBV19 with TRBJ1-5; 9 nucleotides agree with TRBD1. Trimming took 6 bases from V and 1 from J; bases not matched to a gene: 1. The germline CDR1 and CDR2 sequences are LNHDA and SQIVND (reference sequence). This CDR3 is built from 14 residues. In DNA form, the CDR3 reads TGTGCCAGTAGAGGACAGGGGAGCAATCAGCCCCAGCATTTT. Translated, it gives CASRGQGSNQPQHF. The full variable domain, completed using reference TRBV19 and TRBJ1-5, is DGGITQSPKYLFRKEGQNVTLSCEQNLNHDAMYWYRQDPGQGLRLIYYSQIVNDFQKGDIAEGYSVSREKKESFPLTVTSAQKNPTAFYLCASRGQGSNQPQHFGDGTRLSIL.

The gene calls are TRBV19 and TRBJ1-5; 10 nucleotides line up with TRBD1. Germline CDR1 LNHDA, CDR2 SQIVND (reference sequence). The CDR3 has 15 amino acids. V lost 8 bases, J lost 4 bases, and 8 bases stayed unmatched. CDR3 nucleotides: TGTGCCAGTTCTGGGACAGGGGCGGGAAATCAGCCCCAGCATTTT. Translation: CASSGTGAGNQPQHF.

The gene calls are TRBV6-9 and TRBJ1-5; 7 bases fit TRBD1. V gave up 0 bases and J gave up 7 bases; unmatched junction bases: 6. Germline V gives CDR1 MNHGY, CDR2 SVAAGI. The length of the CDR3 is 15 residues. DNA for the CDR3: TGTGCCAGCAGTTATTCCACCACAGGGGACCAGCCCCAGCATTTT. Its translation is CASSYSTTGDQPQHF.

This clone was observed a handful of times. The chain has TRBV5-1 and TRBJ1-2, with D maybe TRBD1 (6 bases). With 5 bases removed from V and 8 bases from J, the gap between germline ends came to 22 bases. Germline assignment: CDR1 SGHRS and CDR2 YFSETQ. The CDR3 extends over 15 amino acids. The CDR3 region has the DNA TGCGCCAGCAGGCTTGACAGGTCGGGCGTTGTCGGCTACACCTTC. Protein product: CASRLDRSGVVGYTF.

This rearrangement joins TRBV27 to TRBJ2-2, with TRBD2 matching 14 bases. Germline-derived CDR1 and CDR2 are MNHEY and SMNVEV (reference sequence). This CDR3 spans 15 amino acids. With V trimmed by 3 bases and J by 6 bases, 0 bases remained unmatched. The CDR3 spells CASSLGLAGAGELFF. In nucleotides, the CDR3 is TGTGCCAGCAGTTTGGGACTAGCGGGGGCCGGGGAGCTGTTTTTT.

V is TRBV27 and J is TRBJ2-7, with 15 bases fitting TRBD2. This CDR3 spans 16 amino acids. The J segment lost 7 bases and the V segment lost 4 bases, leaving 8 bases of the junction unmatched. The germline CDR1 and CDR2 sequences are MNHEY and SMNVEV (reference sequence). The CDR3 region is CASSWAGTSGRYEQYF. CDR3 coding DNA: TGTGCCAGCAGTTGGGCCGGGACTAGCGGGAGGTATGAGCAGTACTTC.